Shown below are 21 T cell receptor beta chains from a single sample sequenced in a study of neurological immune-mediated disorders. TCRdb used MiXCR to reprocess the 5' RACE reads, holding one entry per CDR3 protein. Of 65,000 to 90,000 distinct CDR3 sequences in the sample, about 5.2% were seen once. Sequencing input: PBMCs. These receptors were obtained from a woman aged 25-40 years with multiple sclerosis.

This clonotype was observed at least ten times. This chain links TRBV5-1 with TRBJ2-3, with D perhaps TRBD2 (5 bases). Germline V gene lookup returns CDR1 SGHRS and CDR2 YFSETQ. Trimming pared 1 base from V and 0 bases from J, leaving 9 bases between. The CDR3 has 15 amino acids. CDR3 DNA sequence: TGCGCCAGCAGCTTGTTTTGGGAGAGCACAGATACGCAGTATTTT. It codes for CASSLFWESTDTQYF.

The rearrangement uses TRBV5-1 and TRBJ2-2; tentative D call: TRBD1 (6 bases). V gave up 0 bases and J gave up 2 bases, with 14 bases separating them. The CDR3 has 17 residues. Germline V CDR1 and CDR2: SGHRS, YFSETQ. The CDR3 DNA is TGCGCCAGCAGCTTGGCCCCGGGACAAATAAACACCGGGGAGCTGTTTTTT. Translation: CASSLAPGQINTGELFF.

The V call is TRBV20-1, the J call TRBJ2-1; D possibly uses TRBD1 or TRBD2 (5 bases each). Germline V gene sequence: CDR1 DFQATT, CDR2 SNEGSKA (reference sequence). The CDR3 runs 14 residues. Trimming shortened V by 2 bases and J by 9 bases, and 17 bases separated the two germline ends. The CDR3 loop reads CSARSGPPTTEQFF. CDR3 nucleotide sequence: TGCAGTGCTAGATCGGGGCCTCCTACAACTGAGCAGTTCTTC.

The CDR3 here is CASSPSFRGVGITDTQYF. In nucleotides, the CDR3 is TGTGCCAGCAGTCCATCTTTCCGAGGTGTAGGAATCACAGATACGCAGTATTTT. The V call is TRBV7-2, the J call TRBJ2-3; D is unclear. Trimming cost V 6 bases and J 2 bases, with 24 bases left between them. The CDR3 consists of 18 residues. Germline loops: CDR1 SGHTA, CDR2 FQGNSA.

This clonotype has a count of ten or more. V gene TRBV24-1 combines with J gene TRBJ2-7; 10 nucleotides agree with TRBD2. Germline CDR1 and CDR2: KGHDR and SFDVKD. CDR3 size: 13 residues. V trimming: 7 bases; J trimming: 5 bases; junction bases outside the gene matches: 4. The CDR3 nucleotides are TGTGCCACCAGGGCAGCGGGAGGGGACGAGCAGTACTTC. It yields the protein CATRAAGGDEQYF.

This clonotype was seen repeatedly, ten times or more. The rearrangement joins TRBV29-1 to TRBJ2-3; D is unresolved. From germline, CDR1 is SQVTM and CDR2 ANQGSEA. Deletions cut 4 bases from V and 4 bases from J, with 9 bases between. This CDR3 is 12 amino acids long. The CDR3 is CSVAGPPDTQYF. CDR3 coding DNA: TGCAGCGTTGCCGGTCCTCCAGATACGCAGTATTTT.

This clonotype was seen ten or more times. CDR3 bases: TGTGCCAGCAGCCAAAGCCCAGGGTCAAATCAGCCCCAGCATTTT. This gives the protein CASSQSPGSNQPQHF. The V and J genes are TRBV7-4 and TRBJ1-5; D might be TRBD1 (5 bases). The germline CDR1 and CDR2 sequences are SGHVT and SQSDAQ. This CDR3 is 15 amino acids long. V was pared by 5 bases and J by 4 bases, with 15 bases between.

This clonotype was counted ten times or more. The chain is built from TRBV6-6 and TRBJ2-3, with 7 bases matching TRBD1. With 2 bases clipped from V and 2 bases from J, the junction kept 4 bases outside the gene matches. The germline V gene has CDR1 MNHNY and CDR2 SVGAGI (reference sequence). CDR3 length equals 15 residues. The CDR3 DNA is TGTGCCAGCAGTTACCTCACAGGGGCCACAGATACGCAGTATTTT. Translation: CASSYLTGATDTQYF.

This clonotype occurred many times. The chain combines TRBV14 with TRBJ2-7, with TRBD2 as a possible D gene (6 bases). The CDR3 is made up of 14 amino acids. V was clipped by 1 base and J by 7 bases, with 14 bases between them. Germline CDR1 reads SGHDN; CDR2 reads FVKESK. Here the CDR3 DNA reads TGTGCCAGCAGCCAAGTGCGGGGAGGCGGAGAGCAGTACTTC. This sequence encodes CASSQVRGGGEQYF.

This clonotype was seen at least ten times. The chain carries TRBV10-3 and TRBJ1-1, with D perhaps TRBD1 (5 bases). Germline V gives CDR1 ENHRY, CDR2 SYGVKD. The CDR3 spans 13 residues. V lost 8 bases, J lost 1 base, and 11 bases lay in between. The CDR3 nucleotides are TGTGCCATCGGGGCAGGCCGGAACACTGAAGCTTTCTTT. It encodes CAIGAGRNTEAFF.

This clonotype was recorded at least ten times. The V and J genes are TRBV27 and TRBJ2-3; D perhaps matches TRBD1 (6 bases). The CDR3 is 15 amino acids. Looked up from germline, CDR1 is MNHEY and CDR2 is SMNVEV (reference sequence). V dropped 2 bases and J dropped 5 bases, with 14 bases sitting between them. The CDR3 bases are TGTGCCAGCAGTTTAGTACAGGGTGGAGTAGATACGCAGTATTTT. Translating gives CASSLVQGGVDTQYF.

This clonotype was seen ten or more times. The CDR3 DNA follows: TGTGCCATCATGGGGGGACGGAACACTGAAGCTTTCTTT. Translation: CAIMGGRNTEAFF. The V call is TRBV10-3, the J call TRBJ1-1, with D perhaps matching TRBD1 (5 bases). Trimming removed 7 bases at V and 1 base at J, with 10 bases between. The V gene's germline CDR1 is ENHRY and CDR2 SYGVKD. The CDR3 covers 13 residues.

The rearrangement uses TRBV12-3 or TRBV12-4 and TRBJ1-1; 7 bases are shared with TRBD1. The CDR3 spans 14 residues. Trimming removed 5 bases from V and 11 bases from J; junction bases left unmatched: 14. CDR3 protein: CASSPTGIGGRAFF. The DNA for the CDR3 is TGTGCCAGCAGTCCGACAGGGATTGGTGGGAGGGCTTTCTTT.

Ten or more counts support this clonotype. The chain links TRBV20-1 to TRBJ2-4; D not resolved. Germline V gives CDR1 DFQATT, CDR2 SNEGSKA (reference sequence). This CDR3 contains 13 residues. The V and J ends lost 6 bases and 16 bases respectively, with 25 bases between them. The CDR3 sequence: CSASISRDTPRYF. CDR3 DNA sequence: TGCAGTGCCTCCATATCACGAGACACCCCAAGATACTTC.

This clonotype came up many times. This CDR3 reads CASSLSSRAGGETQYF. CDR3 sequence (DNA): TGCGCCAGCAGCTTGAGTTCCAGGGCCGGTGGAGAGACCCAGTACTTC. J is TRBJ2-5 and V is TRBV5-1, with a tentative D call TRBD1 (5 bases). The CDR3 runs 16 residues. V was pared by 1 base and J by 4 bases, with 17 bases between. Germline CDR1 SGHRS, CDR2 YFSETQ. Based on the CDR3 plus reference TRBV5-1 and TRBJ2-5, the full variable domain is KAGVTQTPRYLIKTRGQQVTLSCSPISGHRSVSWYQQTPGQGLQFLFEYFSETQRNKGNFPGRFSGRQFSNSRSEMNVSTLELGDSALYLCASSLSSRAGGETQYFGPGTRLLVL.

The rearrangement joins TRBV20-1 to TRBJ2-1; D assignment may be TRBD1 or TRBD2 (5 bases each). This CDR3 comprises 16 residues. The germline gives CDR1 DFQATT, CDR2 SNEGSKA (reference sequence). V was pared by 0 bases and J by 3 bases, with 15 bases between. CDR3 residues: CSARDPSGLYYNEQFF. In nucleotides, the CDR3 is TGCAGTGCTAGAGATCCATCGGGGCTCTACTACAATGAGCAGTTCTTC.

This clonotype was seen repeatedly, ten times or more. The CDR3 is CSATTGAELRSYEQYF. The CDR3 nucleotides read TGCAGTGCGACCACAGGGGCGGAACTCAGGTCCTACGAGCAGTACTTC. The rearrangement joins TRBV20-1 to TRBJ2-7; 7 nucleotides agree with TRBD1. The CDR3 contains 16 residues. The V segment lost 6 bases and the J segment 1 base; nucleotides outside the gene matches: 15. Germline-derived CDR1 and CDR2 are DFQATT and SNEGSKA (reference sequence).

This clonotype was counted between two and nine times. The gene calls are TRBV19 and TRBJ2-1; tentative D call: TRBD2 (5 bases). Germline-derived CDR1 and CDR2 are LNHDA and SQIVND (reference sequence). This CDR3 spans 11 amino acids. V lost 10 bases, J lost 7 bases, and 11 bases lay in between. CDR3 bases: TGTGCCATTCGAGGGTTAAATGAGCAGTTCTTC. Its translation is CAIRGLNEQFF.

The V call is TRBV20-1, the J call TRBJ2-3; 11 positions agree with TRBD2. The germline gives CDR1 DFQATT, CDR2 SNEGSKA (reference sequence). The CDR3 covers 14 residues. V trimming: 5 bases; J trimming: 4 bases; junction bases outside the gene matches: 5. The CDR3, as DNA: TGCAGTGCTCCCGTAGCGGGAGGGCCAGATACGCAGTATTTT. This gives the protein CSAPVAGGPDTQYF.

This clonotype was seen repeatedly, ten times or more. The rearrangement joins TRBV28 to TRBJ1-6, with D unresolved. Germline values: CDR1 MDHEN, CDR2 SYDVKM. V was cut by 5 bases and J by 5 bases, with 16 bases left in between. The CDR3 is made up of 16 amino acids. CDR3 coding DNA: TGTGCCAGCAGTCTCCCCCCACACTGGGATAATTCACCCCTCCACTTT. This codes for CASSLPPHWDNSPLHF.

This clonotype was found many times. This chain links TRBV12-3 or TRBV12-4 with TRBJ2-1; D is perhaps TRBD1 (6 bases). V lost 3 bases and J lost 2, with 11 bases in between. This CDR3 has 15 amino acids. CDR3 region: CASSFLGAPYNEQFF. CDR3 DNA sequence: TGTGCCAGCAGTTTTCTGGGGGCGCCCTACAATGAGCAGTTCTTC.